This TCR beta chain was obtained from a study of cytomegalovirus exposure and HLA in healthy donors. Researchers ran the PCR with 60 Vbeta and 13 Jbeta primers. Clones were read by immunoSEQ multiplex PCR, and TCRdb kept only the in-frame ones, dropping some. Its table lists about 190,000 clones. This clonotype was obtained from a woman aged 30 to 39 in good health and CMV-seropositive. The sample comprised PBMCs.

CDR3 sequence reads: CASSPPGRGNTEAFF. The DNA of the CDR3 is TGTGCCAGCTCACCACCGGGCAGGGGGAACACTGAAGCTTTCTTT. The rearrangement uses TRBV18 and TRBJ1-1; TRBD1 might be the D (6 bases). Germline V gives CDR1 KGHSH, CDR2 LQKENI. Trimming cost V 0 bases and J 1 base, with 9 bases left between them. The CDR3 has 15 amino acids. Combining the CDR3 with reference TRBV18 and TRBJ1-1 gives the whole variable domain NAGVMQNPRHLVRRRGQEARLRCSPMKGHSHVYWYRQLPEEGLKFMVYLQKENIIDESGMPKERFSAEFPKEGPSILRIQQVVRGDSAAYFCASSPPGRGNTEAFFGQGTRLTVV.